Listed below are T cell receptor beta chains from one sample, sequenced in a study of T cell repertoires in cytomegalovirus infection. Antigens for these TCRs are unknown. MiXCR, run by TCRdb on the reads, gives a single entry per CDR3 protein. The data contain about 160,000 distinct CDR3 sequences, about a fifth of them singletons. Sequenced here: CD8+ T cells from cultured PBMCs, sampled from culture after CMV antigen stimulation. The receptors originated from a human donor in good health (CMV status not recorded). Some clones in this sample may be carry-over from other donors' samples. CDR3s leave out the opening cysteine and the closing phenylalanine or tryptophan. The order of the fields is J gene, V gene, CDR3 protein.

J: TRBJ1-1
V: TRBV2
CDR3: ASPGDPGLLAF

J: TRBJ1-1
V: TRBV6-6
CDR3: ASGPDRAAF

J: TRBJ2-1
V: TRBV6-5
CDR3: ASSHRDRSSEQF

J: TRBJ2-7
V: TRBV7-9
CDR3: ASSLEGATYEQY

J: TRBJ2-1
V: TRBV6-1
CDR3: ASSEEDWSYNEQF

J: TRBJ1-5
V: TRBV7-1
CDR3: ASSSAGDNQPQH

J: TRBJ2-5
V: TRBV6-8
CDR3: ASCYSMLDRQETQY

J: TRBJ1-1
V: TRBV12-3/TRBV12-4
CDR3: ASGWGAAAF

J: TRBJ1-5
V: TRBV7-8
CDR3: ASSSPGQGRNQPQH

J: TRBJ1-1
V: TRBV28
CDR3: ASRRMNTEAF

J: TRBJ1-2
V: TRBV12-3/TRBV12-4
CDR3: ASRGTGTNYGYT

J: TRBJ2-7
V: TRBV4-1
CDR3: ASSPQGNPYEQY

J: TRBJ2-5
V: TRBV19
CDR3: ASSIRDRAQETQY

J: TRBJ1-5
V: TRBV6-2/TRBV6-3
CDR3: ASSSGGGYQPQH

J: TRBJ2-1
V: TRBV7-3
CDR3: ASSPGPGGIFNEQF

J: TRBJ2-7
V: TRBV7-2
CDR3: ASSWTGEAPYEQY

J: TRBJ1-5
V: TRBV7-8
CDR3: ASSATGVNQPQH

J: TRBJ2-7
V: TRBV11-1
CDR3: ASSPRGLYEQY

J: TRBJ2-7
V: TRBV6-1
CDR3: ASSDWQYEQY

J: TRBJ1-1
V: TRBV4-3
CDR3: ASSQIGDLDEAF

J: TRBJ2-1
V: TRBV7-6
CDR3: ASSLGPEAGGVNEQF

J: TRBJ1-1
V: TRBV6-8
CDR3: ASSSGGPAF

J: TRBJ1-2
V: TRBV12-3/TRBV12-4
CDR3: ASSFLPQPGPDMGGYT

J: TRBJ1-1
V: TRBV12-3/TRBV12-4
CDR3: ASSPTPGWDTEAF

J: TRBJ2-1
V: TRBV30
CDR3: AWTSATDNEQF

J: TRBJ2-1
V: TRBV12-3/TRBV12-4
CDR3: ASSSMTRPYNEQF

J: TRBJ2-7
V: TRBV7-9
CDR3: ASSLADGVSYEQY

J: TRBJ1-5
V: TRBV6-2/TRBV6-3
CDR3: ASSYYGDQPQH

J: TRBJ2-3
V: TRBV7-9
CDR3: ASSERLDTQY

J: TRBJ2-7
V: TRBV7-2
CDR3: ASSLGPFEQY